This TCR beta chain came from a study of regulatory T cells in long-lasting Graves disease. The time point here: newly diagnosed GD, antithyroid drugs for less than 3 months. There was RNA extracted from PBMCs, and the TCR library was made from it. Researchers made TCR beta libraries by using iRepertoire HTBI primers and running Arm-PCR on CDR3 regions. TCRdb called the multiplex PCR reads again in MiXCR, with one record for every CDR3 protein. The profile shows hundreds of thousands of distinct CDR3 sequences, about 15% of them singletons. The CDR3 runs to 16 residues. V shed 0 bases and J shed 6 bases, with 18 bases lying between them. Germline V gene data show CDR1 as DFQATT and CDR2 as SNEGSKA (reference sequence). These records were also assigned to another study, of T cells in Graves' hyperthyroidism and ophthalmopathy.

The chain uses TRBV20-1 and TRBJ2-1; D not resolved. The receptor was isolated from a woman in her twenties or thirties with Graves disease. Sequencing was performed on peripheral blood mononuclear cells (PBMCs), taken at new diagnosis, from a patient treated with antithyroid drugs. CDR3 sequence: CSARERVKGRANEQFF. In DNA form, the CDR3 reads TGCAGTGCTAGAGAACGGGTGAAAGGACGGGCCAATGAGCAGTTCTTC.